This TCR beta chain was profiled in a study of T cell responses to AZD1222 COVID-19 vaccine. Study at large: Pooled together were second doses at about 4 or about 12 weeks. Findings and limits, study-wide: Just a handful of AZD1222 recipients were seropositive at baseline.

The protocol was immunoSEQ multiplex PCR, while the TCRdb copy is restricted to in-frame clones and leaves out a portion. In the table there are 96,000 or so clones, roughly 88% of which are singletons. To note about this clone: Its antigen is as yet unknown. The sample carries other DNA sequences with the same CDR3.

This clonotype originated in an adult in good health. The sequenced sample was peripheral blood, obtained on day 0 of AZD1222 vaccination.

The CDR3 DNA follows: TGTGCCAGCTCACGGGGAGCGCAAGAGACCCAGTACTTC. It is translated as CASSRGAQETQYF. The chain couples TRBV18 to TRBJ2-5; weak D call: TRBD2 (5 bases). V dropped 4 bases and J dropped 2 bases, with 8 bases sitting between them. Germline CDR1 KGHSH, CDR2 LQKENI. CDR3 length: 13 residues.